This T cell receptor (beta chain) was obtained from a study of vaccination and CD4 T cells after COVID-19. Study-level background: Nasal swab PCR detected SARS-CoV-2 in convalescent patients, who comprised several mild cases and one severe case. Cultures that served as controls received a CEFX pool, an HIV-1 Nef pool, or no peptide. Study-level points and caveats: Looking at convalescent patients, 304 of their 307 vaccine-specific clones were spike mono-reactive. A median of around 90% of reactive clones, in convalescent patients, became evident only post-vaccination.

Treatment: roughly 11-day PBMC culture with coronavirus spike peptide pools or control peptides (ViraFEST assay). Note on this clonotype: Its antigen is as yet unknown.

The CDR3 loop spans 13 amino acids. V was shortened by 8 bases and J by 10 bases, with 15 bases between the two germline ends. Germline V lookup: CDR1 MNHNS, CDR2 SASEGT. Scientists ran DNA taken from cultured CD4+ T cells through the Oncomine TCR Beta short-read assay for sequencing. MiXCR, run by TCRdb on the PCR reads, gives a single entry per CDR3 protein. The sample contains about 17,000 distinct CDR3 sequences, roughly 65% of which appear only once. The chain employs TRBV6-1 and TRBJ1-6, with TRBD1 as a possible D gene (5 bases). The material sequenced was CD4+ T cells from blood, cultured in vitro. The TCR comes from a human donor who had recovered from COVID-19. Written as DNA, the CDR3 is TGTGCCAGCTTGGCCAGGGTGGACTCACCCCTCCACTTT. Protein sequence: CASLARVDSPLHF.